This TCR beta chain was observed in a study of T cells expressing NK-cell markers (TCRdb year 2020). With regard to the full study: Seven to nine donors provided sorted CD3+CD56+NKG2C+, CD3+CD56+NKG2C- and CD3+CD56-NKG2C+ T-cell subsets, whose TCR beta-chain repertoires were profiled. Of the eight sequenced donors, seven were found to be HCMV-seropositive and one was found to be HCMV-seronegative. The study sequenced eight donors, all healthy volunteers chosen at random: three men and five women. Libraries were sequenced as 2 x 150 bp reads on Illumina HiSeq 2000/2500, MiSeq or NextSeq. Paper-wide results and their limitations: Those dominant clonotypes were again the most abundant among CD3+CD56-NKG2C+ cells in a handful of donors, at 28.3-60.1%. In six or seven donors, the dominant CD3+CD56+NKG2C+ clonotypes ranked among the top 10 CD8+ clonotypes, making up roughly 1.0-7.5% of CD8+ T cells. Whether the expanded NKG2C-expressing T cell clones were specific for HCMV antigens remained unclear.

This sample was sequenced with an Illumina HiSeq 2000. TCR beta cDNA libraries were prepared using 5'RACE template switching, which introduced a universal primer site and unique molecular identifiers. Synthesis of cDNA was primed from the TCR beta constant segment and was followed by two consecutive PCR amplification steps. On the authors' methods: MIGEC handled demultiplexing of the reads and grouping by UMI, while MiTCR was used to assemble and quantify clonotypes. To exclude erroneous sequences, only TCR cDNA sequences supported by at least two reads were retained. The tcR package was used for downstream repertoire analysis, with clonotypes matched between fractions based on CDR3 nucleotide sequence plus V segment. Antigen specificity was annotated against VDJdb with VDJmatch, allowing one amino acid substitution in CDR3. TCRdb reprocessed the reads, reporting each CDR3 protein sequence once and no DNA. The V and J calls come from TCRdb's annotation, not from the publication. This sample's table contains 200,000 to 300,000 distinct CDR3 sequences. The ten largest account for 0.39% of the sample.

HCMV serostatus was determined by detecting HCMV-specific IgG in serum with a commercial ELISA kit. Ficoll density gradient centrifugation was used to isolate peripheral blood mononuclear cells from blood. On this clonotype: What this receptor recognizes is not known.

The germline V gene (reference sequence) supplies CDR1 MNHEY and CDR2 SMNVEV. Counted from cysteine to phenylalanine, this CDR3 has 16 amino acids. The coding DNA is unavailable. The TCR was taken from a man in his late teens or twenties in good health. Donor details come from another sample of the same person, matched by shared clones. Sequencing was done on a sample of blood T cells: a sorted CD56 or NKG2C T cell subset, CD4+ or CD8+ T cells, or bulk PBMC T cells (not recorded which). The rearrangement joined TRBV27 to TRBJ2-2; the TRBD1 assignment by TCRdb is unverifiable without DNA. This receptor carries the CDR3 CASRSLGQGKGGELFF.